The TCR beta chain under discussion was sequenced for a study of graft-versus-host responses after intestinal transplantation. Study context: Tacrolimus plus steroids were given to all recipients for about 3 years, preceded by anti-thymocyte globulin induction. Study observations and caveats: The recipient marrow held GvH clones, and some of them showed up first in ileum or blood. Early after transplant, HvG clones declined as circulating GvH clones peaked.

Here immunoSEQ multiplex PCR was the method, and the copy in TCRdb shows in-frame clones only, minus some. The sample holds some 90,000 clones, roughly 92% seen once. Details on this clone: Its antigen is undetermined.

The length of the CDR3 is 16 residues. The chain has TRBV21-1 and TRBJ1-2. TRBV21-1 is an annotated pseudogene. The receptor was derived from a human donor who received an intestinal transplant. Sequenced material: unstimulated CD4+ T cells sorted from spleen or lymph node cells, taken before intestinal transplant. The CDR3 bases are TGTGCCAGCAGCAGTCCGTTGGCCAGGCGGATTTATGGCTACACCTTC. As protein: CASSSPLARRIYGYTF.